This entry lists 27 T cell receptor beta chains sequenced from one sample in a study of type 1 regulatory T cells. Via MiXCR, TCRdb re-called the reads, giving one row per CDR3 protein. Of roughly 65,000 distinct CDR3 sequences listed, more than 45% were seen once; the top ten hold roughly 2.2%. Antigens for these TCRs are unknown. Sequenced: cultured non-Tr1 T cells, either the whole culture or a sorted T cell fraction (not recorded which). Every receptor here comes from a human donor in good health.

Here the CDR3 reads CATSGSLTHTGELFF. DNA of the CDR3: TGTGCCACCAGTGGTTCTCTGACCCACACCGGGGAGCTGTTTTTT. This rearrangement joins TRBV24-1 to TRBJ2-2; D is unresolved. Germline values: CDR1 KGHDR, CDR2 SFDVKD. The CDR3 is 15 amino acids. V lost 5 bases, J lost 3 bases, and 12 bases lay in between.

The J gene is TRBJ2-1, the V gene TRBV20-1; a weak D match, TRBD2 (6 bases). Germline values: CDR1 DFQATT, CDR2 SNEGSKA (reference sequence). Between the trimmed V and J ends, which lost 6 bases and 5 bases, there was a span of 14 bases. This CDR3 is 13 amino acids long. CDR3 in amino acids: CSATTPGDNEQFF. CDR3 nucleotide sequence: TGCAGTGCAACTACTCCGGGAGACAATGAGCAGTTCTTC.

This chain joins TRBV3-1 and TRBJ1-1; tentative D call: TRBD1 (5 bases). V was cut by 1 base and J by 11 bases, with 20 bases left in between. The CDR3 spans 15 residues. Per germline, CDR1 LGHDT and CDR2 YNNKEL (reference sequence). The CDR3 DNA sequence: TGTGCCAGCAGCCAAGCGGTGGCCGGGGGGGTGGCGGCTTTCTTT. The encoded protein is CASSQAVAGGVAAFF.

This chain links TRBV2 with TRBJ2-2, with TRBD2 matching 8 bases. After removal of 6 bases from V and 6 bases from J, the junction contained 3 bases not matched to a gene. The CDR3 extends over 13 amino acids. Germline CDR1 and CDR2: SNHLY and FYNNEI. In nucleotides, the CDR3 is TGTGCCAGCAGGGGACTAGAAGCCGGGGAGCTGTTTTTT. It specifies CASRGLEAGELFF.

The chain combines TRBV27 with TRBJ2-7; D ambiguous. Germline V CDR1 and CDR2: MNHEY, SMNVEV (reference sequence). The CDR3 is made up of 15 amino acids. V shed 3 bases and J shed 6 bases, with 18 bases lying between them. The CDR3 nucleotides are TGTGCCAGCAGTTTCTTAACAACTCCGGTTCGCGAGCAGTACTTC. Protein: CASSFLTTPVREQYF.

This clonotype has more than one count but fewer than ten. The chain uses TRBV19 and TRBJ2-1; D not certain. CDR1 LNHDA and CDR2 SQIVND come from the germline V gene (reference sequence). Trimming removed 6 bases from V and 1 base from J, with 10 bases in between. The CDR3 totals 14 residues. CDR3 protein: CASRGYGSYNEQFF. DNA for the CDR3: TGTGCCAGTAGGGGGTATGGTTCCTACAATGAGCAGTTCTTC.

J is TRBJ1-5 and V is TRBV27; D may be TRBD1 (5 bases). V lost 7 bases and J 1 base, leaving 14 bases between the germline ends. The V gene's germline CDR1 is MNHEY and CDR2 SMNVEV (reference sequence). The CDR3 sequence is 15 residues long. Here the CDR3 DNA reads TGTGCCAGCATCCGGGACCTTGTGAGCAATCAGCCCCAGCATTTT. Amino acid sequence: CASIRDLVSNQPQHF.

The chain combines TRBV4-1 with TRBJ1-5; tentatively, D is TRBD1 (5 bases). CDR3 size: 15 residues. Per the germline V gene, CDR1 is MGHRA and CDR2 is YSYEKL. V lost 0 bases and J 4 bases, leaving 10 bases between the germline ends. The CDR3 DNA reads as TGCGCCAGCAGCCAAGATTGGGGCCAAAATCAGCCCCAGCATTTT. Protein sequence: CASSQDWGQNQPQHF.

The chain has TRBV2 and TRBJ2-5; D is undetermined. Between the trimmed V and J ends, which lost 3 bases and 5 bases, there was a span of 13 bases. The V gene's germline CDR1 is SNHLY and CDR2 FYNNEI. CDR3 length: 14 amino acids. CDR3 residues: CASSDIAPGETQYF. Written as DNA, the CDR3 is TGTGCCAGCAGTGATATAGCACCCGGGGAGACCCAGTACTTC.

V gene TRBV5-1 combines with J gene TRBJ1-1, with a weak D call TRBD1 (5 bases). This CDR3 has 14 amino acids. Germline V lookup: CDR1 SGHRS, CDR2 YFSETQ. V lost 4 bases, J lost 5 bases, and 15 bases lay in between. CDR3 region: CASSPVGAATEAFF. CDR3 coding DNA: TGCGCCAGCAGCCCGGTAGGGGCCGCGACTGAAGCTTTCTTT. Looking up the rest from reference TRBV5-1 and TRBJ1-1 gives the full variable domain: KAGVTQTPRYLIKTRGQQVTLSCSPISGHRSVSWYQQTPGQGLQFLFEYFSETQRNKGNFPGRFSGRQFSNSRSEMNVSTLELGDSALYLCASSPVGAATEAFFGQGTRLTVV.

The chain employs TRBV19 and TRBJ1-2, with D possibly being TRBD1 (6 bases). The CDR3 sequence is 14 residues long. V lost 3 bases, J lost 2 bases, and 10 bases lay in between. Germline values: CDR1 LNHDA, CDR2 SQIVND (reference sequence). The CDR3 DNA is TGTGCCAGTAGTATGAGAGACAGGAACTATGGCTACACCTTC. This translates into CASSMRDRNYGYTF.

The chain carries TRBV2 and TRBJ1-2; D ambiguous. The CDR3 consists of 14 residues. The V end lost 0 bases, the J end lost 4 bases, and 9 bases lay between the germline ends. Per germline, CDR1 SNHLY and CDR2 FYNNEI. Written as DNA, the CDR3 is TGTGCCAGCAGTGAAGCGCTTCGGGGCTATGGCTACACCTTC. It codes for CASSEALRGYGYTF. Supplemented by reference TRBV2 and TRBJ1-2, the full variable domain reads EPEVTQTPSHQVTQMGQEVILRCVPISNHLYFYWYRQILGQKVEFLVSFYNNEISEKSEIFDDQFSVERPDGSNFTLKIRSTKLEDSAMYFCASSEALRGYGYTFGSGTRLTVV.

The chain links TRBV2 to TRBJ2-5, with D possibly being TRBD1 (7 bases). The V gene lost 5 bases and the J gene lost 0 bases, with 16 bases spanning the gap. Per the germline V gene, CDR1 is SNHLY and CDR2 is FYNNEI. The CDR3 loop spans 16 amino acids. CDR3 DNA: TGTGCCAGCAGTCGATCAGGGGGGCTGGACCAAGAGACCCAGTACTTC. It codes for CASSRSGGLDQETQYF.

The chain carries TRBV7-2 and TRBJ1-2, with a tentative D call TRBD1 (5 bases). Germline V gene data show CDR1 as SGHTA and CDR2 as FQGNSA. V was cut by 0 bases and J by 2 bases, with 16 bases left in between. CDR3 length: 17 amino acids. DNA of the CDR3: TGTGCCAGCAGCTTAGCGCCCTCGGGACGGTCAAACTATGGCTACACCTTC. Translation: CASSLAPSGRSNYGYTF.

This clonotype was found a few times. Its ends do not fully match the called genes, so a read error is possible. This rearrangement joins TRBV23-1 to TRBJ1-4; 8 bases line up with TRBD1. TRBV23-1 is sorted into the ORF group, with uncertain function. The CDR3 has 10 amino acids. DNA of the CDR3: TGCGCCAGCAGCCGGGACAGGAACCTTTTT. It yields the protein CASSRDRNLF.

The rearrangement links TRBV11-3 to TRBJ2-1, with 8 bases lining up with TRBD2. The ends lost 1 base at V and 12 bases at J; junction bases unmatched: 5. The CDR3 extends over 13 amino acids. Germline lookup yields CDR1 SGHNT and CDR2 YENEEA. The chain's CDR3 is CASSLVAGGRQFF. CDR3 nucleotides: TGTGCCAGCAGCTTAGTCGCGGGGGGCCGGCAGTTCTTC. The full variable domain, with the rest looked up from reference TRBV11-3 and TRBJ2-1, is EAGVVQSPRYKIIEKKQPVAFWCNPISGHNTLYWYLQNLGQGPELLIRYENEEAVDDSQLPKDRFSAERLKGVDSTLKIQPAELGDSAVYLCASSLVAGGRQFFGPGTRLTVL.

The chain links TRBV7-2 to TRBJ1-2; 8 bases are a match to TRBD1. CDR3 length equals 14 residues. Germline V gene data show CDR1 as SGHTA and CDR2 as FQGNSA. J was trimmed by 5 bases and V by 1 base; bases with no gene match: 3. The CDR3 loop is CASSLGQGIYGYTF. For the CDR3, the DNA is TGTGCCAGCAGCTTAGGACAGGGGATATATGGCTACACCTTC.

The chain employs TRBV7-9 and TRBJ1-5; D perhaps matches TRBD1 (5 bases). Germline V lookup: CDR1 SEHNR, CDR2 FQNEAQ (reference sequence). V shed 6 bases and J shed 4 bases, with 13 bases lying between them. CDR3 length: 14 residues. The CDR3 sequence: CASSAGTGNQPQHF. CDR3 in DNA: TGTGCCAGCAGTGCCGGGACTGGGAATCAGCCCCAGCATTTT.

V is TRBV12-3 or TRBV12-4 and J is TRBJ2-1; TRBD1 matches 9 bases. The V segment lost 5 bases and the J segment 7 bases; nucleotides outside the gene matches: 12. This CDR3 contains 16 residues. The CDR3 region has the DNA TGTGCCAGCAGTCCCGTCACAGGGGGCTCGGGAAATGAGCAGTTCTTC. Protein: CASSPVTGGSGNEQFF.

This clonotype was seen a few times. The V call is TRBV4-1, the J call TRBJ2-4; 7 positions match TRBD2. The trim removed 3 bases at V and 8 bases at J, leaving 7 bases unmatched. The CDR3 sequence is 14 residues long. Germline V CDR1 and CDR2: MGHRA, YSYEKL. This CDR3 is CASSHVTSTDIQYF. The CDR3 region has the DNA TGCGCCAGCAGCCATGTGACTAGCACGGACATTCAGTACTTC.

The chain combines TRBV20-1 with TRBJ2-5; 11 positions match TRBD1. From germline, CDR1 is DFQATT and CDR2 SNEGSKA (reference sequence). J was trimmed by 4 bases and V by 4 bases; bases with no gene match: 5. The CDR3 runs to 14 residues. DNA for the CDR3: TGCAGTGCTACGGGGACAGGGGGGGCAGAGACCCAGTACTTC. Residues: CSATGTGGAETQYF.

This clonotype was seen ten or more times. Here the CDR3 DNA reads TGTGCCAGCAGCTTAGGTGTGGGTTTTGCCCTTCAGTTCTTC. As protein: CASSLGVGFALQFF. The gene calls are TRBV7-3 and TRBJ2-1; the D is unclear. This CDR3 comprises 14 residues. V was shortened by 2 bases and J by 13 bases, with 18 bases between the two germline ends. In germline, CDR1 is SGHTA, CDR2 FQGTGA.

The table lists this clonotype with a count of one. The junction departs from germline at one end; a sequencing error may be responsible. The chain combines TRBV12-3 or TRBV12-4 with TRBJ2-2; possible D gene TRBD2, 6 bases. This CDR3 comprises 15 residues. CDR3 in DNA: TGTGCCAGCAGCCAGGACTACCATAACATCGGGGAGCTGTTTTTT. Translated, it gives CASSQDYHNIGELFF.

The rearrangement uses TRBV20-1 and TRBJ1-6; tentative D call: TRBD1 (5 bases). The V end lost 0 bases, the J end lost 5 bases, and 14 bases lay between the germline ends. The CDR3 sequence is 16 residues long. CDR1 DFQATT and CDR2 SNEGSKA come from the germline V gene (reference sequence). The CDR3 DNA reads TGCAGTGCTAGAGATAGGCAGGGAGGGGATAATTCACCCCTCCACTTT. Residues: CSARDRQGGDNSPLHF.

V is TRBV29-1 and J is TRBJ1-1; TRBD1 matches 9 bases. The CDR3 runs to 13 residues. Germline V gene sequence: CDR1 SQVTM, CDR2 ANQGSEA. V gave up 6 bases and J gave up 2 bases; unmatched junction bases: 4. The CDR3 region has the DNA TGCAGCGTCAAGGACAGGGGAAACACTGAAGCTTTCTTT. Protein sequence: CSVKDRGNTEAFF.

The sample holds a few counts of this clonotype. CDR3 residues: CASSYDGQNQAFF. The CDR3 DNA reads TGTGCCAGCAGTTACGATGGACAGAATCAAGCTTTCTTT. The V gene is TRBV6-5, the J gene TRBJ1-1; maybe TRBD1 (6 bases). V was trimmed by 2 bases and J by 9 bases, leaving 13 bases between them. The germline V gene encodes CDR1 MNHEY and CDR2 SVGAGI. The CDR3 is 13 amino acids.

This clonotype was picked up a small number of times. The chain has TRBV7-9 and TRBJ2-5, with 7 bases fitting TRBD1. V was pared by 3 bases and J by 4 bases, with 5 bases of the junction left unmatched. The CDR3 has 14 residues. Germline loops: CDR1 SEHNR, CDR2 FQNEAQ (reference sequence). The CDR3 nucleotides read TGTGCCAGCAGCTTCAGGGGGAGCCTAGAGACCCAGTACTTC. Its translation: CASSFRGSLETQYF.